This TCR beta chain was captured by sequencing in a study of T cells in women clearing cervical HPV infection. On the study more broadly: Cases were women with histologically confirmed HPV16-related CIN3 or worse, including a couple of invasive cancers. Cases' blood sampling followed lesion detection by median around 150 days (90 to 200). Case blood was drawn when the lesion was first found; control blood after infection became undetectable.

J gave up 0 bases and V 5 bases, and 4 bases lay outside the gene matches. This CDR3 has 14 residues. Germline V lookup: CDR1 SGHRS, CDR2 YFSETQ. Study-wide points: Richness plus V gene abundances separated cases from controls with AUC about 0.83.

As to this clone: Its antigen remains unknown. The sequenced fragment ends 3 residues before the CDR3 boundary, so the rest is inferred from the germline J gene.

TCRdb's table, derived via immunoSEQ multiplex PCR, lists solely in-frame clones and lacks some. This table holds about 29,000 clones. This chain uses TRBV5-1 with TRBJ1-1; 7 nucleotides match TRBD1. Material for sequencing was blood buffy coat. This receptor was obtained from a woman between 18 and 69 years old with a cervical HPV16 infection that either progressed to CIN3+ or cleared (not recorded which). CDR3 protein: CASRRTGMNTEAFF. CDR3 bases read: TGCGCCAGCAGAAGGACAGGTATGAACACTGAA.